This record covers a single T cell receptor (beta chain). There is no known antigen for this receptor. No much larger clone exists at a distance of one base, and base qualities are not known. This specimen belongs to a study of control samples from healthy donors and cancer patients (dated by TCRdb to about 2020). Libraries were prepared through the immunoSEQ multiplex PCR assay. TCRdb took this table from immuneACCESS and kept in-frame rearrangements with V and J called. Such tables lack part of the clones; where checked against another copy, unresolved V genes explain under half of the gap, and the rest is unexplained. This sample lists 70,000 or so clones; roughly 94% were detected once. Jointly, the top ten make up about 6.2% of the sample. The CDR3, cysteine through phenylalanine, is 12 amino acids long. Of all the DNA, just the CDR3 is kept, 36 bases in frame from base 1. V is clipped by 5 bases and J by 6 bases, and the sequence between their germline boundaries is 10 bases long.

The receptor was derived from a woman in her forties in good health. The sequencing input was blood. The rearrangement joined TRBV12-3 or TRBV12-4 to TRBJ1-1; a confident D gene designation cannot be given. The CDR3 is CASSARVAEAFF. The base sequence is TGTGCCAGCAGTGCCCGAGTTGCTGAAGCTTTCTTT.